This TCR beta chain was retrieved from a study of shared clonotypes between healthy human individuals. Study-level findings and limits: For naive CD4 cells, roughly 5.5% of clonotypes were shared across a handful of donors. A reduction in generation probabilities was seen for non-shared clonotypes relative to those shared by all four donors.

Approximately 30,000 T cell genomes (approximately 210 ng DNA) went into each sorted-subset replicate. Method: immunoSEQ multiplex PCR; TCRdb's copy keeps in-frame clones and lacks some. The data hold 2 million to 3 million clones, with 85% to 95% observed a single time. Comments on this clone: Its target is unknown.

The CDR3 length is 13 residues. V was trimmed by 5 bases and J by 6 bases, leaving 13 bases between them. Germline V gene sequence: CDR1 MNHEY, CDR2 SVGAGI. The sequenced sample was naive CD4+ T cells sorted from blood. Described subset: CD45RA+ positively selected. The source is a man between 18 and 29 years old in good health. The chain joins TRBV6-5 to TRBJ1-1; D is possibly TRBD1 (5 bases). The CDR3 here is CASSRGAGPEAFF. CDR3 nucleotides: TGTGCCAGCAGTCGTGGGGCAGGCCCTGAAGCTTTCTTT.